These 28 T cell receptor beta chains originate from one sample sequenced in a study of radiotherapy plus CTLA-4 blockade in lung cancer. Repertoires were generated with immunoSEQ multiplex PCR, while TCRdb's copy carries only in-frame clones and drops some. The sample carries over 95,000 clones, 60% to 75% recorded once. The sample in question was peripheral blood, obtained from a patient treated with radiotherapy plus ipilimumab. These TCRs come from a human donor with non-small cell lung cancer who had a partial response to radiotherapy plus ipilimumab. Some clones in this sample may be carry-over from other donors' samples.

This chain joins TRBV27 and TRBJ2-1; 10 bases agree with TRBD2. This CDR3 region has 15 residues. CDR1 is MNHEY, CDR2 SMNVEV, per germline (reference sequence). V lost 5 bases, J lost 9 bases, and 10 bases stayed unmatched. The CDR3 bases are TGTGCCAGCAGTCCTCTAGCGGGAGAGGGGGGTGAGCAGTTCTTC. It yields the protein CASSPLAGEGGEQFF.

This chain uses TRBV7-2 with TRBJ2-3; TRBD2 agrees at 9 bases. Germline values: CDR1 SGHTA, CDR2 FQGNSA. With 8 bases clipped from V and 12 bases from J, the junction kept 15 bases outside the gene matches. The CDR3 contains 14 residues. CDR3 in amino acids: CASSKGVAGDSQYF. In DNA, the CDR3 is TGTGCCAGCTCAAAGGGGGTAGCGGGAGACAGTCAGTATTTT.

This chain links TRBV9 with TRBJ1-2, with no clear D. The V end was cut by 0 bases, the J end by 0 bases, with 15 bases between. CDR1 is SGDLS, CDR2 YYNGEE, per germline. This CDR3 comprises 17 residues. CDR3 residues: CASSVVPRGTSNYGYTF. As DNA, the CDR3 is TGTGCCAGCAGCGTAGTTCCTCGGGGAACATCTAACTATGGCTACACCTTC.

J is TRBJ2-7 and V is TRBV18, with a possible D match to TRBD2 (7 bases). Germline values: CDR1 KGHSH, CDR2 LQKENI. The CDR3 is 14 residues long. Trimming shortened V by 2 bases and J by 6 bases, and 14 bases separated the two germline ends. The CDR3 DNA is TGTGCCAGCTCACCATGGGGGGGGCAGAGCGAGCAGTACTTC. It is translated as CASSPWGGQSEQYF.

In the case of this clone: An end of the junction does not agree with germline; a read error may underlie this. The J gene is TRBJ1-1, the V gene TRBV5-4; D remains unclear. The CDR3 is 15 amino acids. The germline V gene has CDR1 SGHNT and CDR2 YYREEE (reference sequence). DNA of the CDR3: TGCGCCAGCAGCCAAGATTCAGGTTTGTACACTGAAGCTTTCTTT. Amino acid sequence: CASSQDSGLYTEAFF.

The J gene is TRBJ2-1, the V gene TRBV7-7; 11 bases map to TRBD2. The V segment lost 2 bases and the J segment 5 bases; nucleotides outside the gene matches: 2. The CDR3 is 15 amino acids. The germline gives CDR1 SSHAT, CDR2 FNYEAQ (reference sequence). CDR3 nucleotide sequence: TGTGCCAGCAGCTTAAGACTAGCGGGAAACAATGAGCAGTTCTTC. Translation: CASSLRLAGNNEQFF.

The chain links TRBV10-2 to TRBJ2-3; tentative D call: TRBD2 (7 bases). Germline V gene lookup returns CDR1 WSHSY and CDR2 SAAADI. Trimming cost V 8 bases and J 0 bases, with 12 bases left between them. The CDR3 runs 14 residues. CDR3 residues: CASGGDISTDTQYF. Written as DNA, the CDR3 is TGCGCCAGCGGGGGGGACATCAGCACAGATACGCAGTATTTT.

The genes are TRBV20-1 and TRBJ1-1; tentative D call: TRBD1 (5 bases). CDR1 is DFQATT, CDR2 SNEGSKA, per germline (reference sequence). The CDR3 length is 11 residues. CDR3 residues: CSRGSNTEAFF. The CDR3 DNA sequence: TGCAGCCGGGGGTCGAACACTGAAGCTTTCTTT.

This clone was seen a handful of times. This chain links TRBV5-1 with TRBJ1-4, with 10 bases identical to TRBD1. The CDR3 has 15 amino acids. The V gene end was trimmed by 4 bases and the J gene end by 7 bases; junction bases not matched to a gene: 7. The germline V gene has CDR1 SGHRS and CDR2 YFSETQ. CDR3 sequence: CASSIETGGGEKLFF. The CDR3 DNA sequence: TGCGCCAGCAGCATAGAGACAGGGGGCGGTGAAAAACTGTTTTTT.

V gene TRBV29-1 combines with J gene TRBJ2-2, with a weak D call TRBD2 (6 bases). This CDR3 spans 14 amino acids. V gave up 0 bases and J gave up 4 bases, with 9 bases separating them. CDR1 and CDR2 (germline): SQVTM, ANQGSEA. CDR3 sequence (DNA): TGCAGCGTTGAAGAGGGAGGAATCACCGGGGAGCTGTTTTTT. Protein: CSVEEGGITGELFF.

About this clone itself: Other DNA sequences from this sample encode an identical CDR3 as well. The J gene is TRBJ2-7, the V gene TRBV7-7, with D perhaps matching TRBD1 (5 bases). Deletions cut 1 base from V and 7 bases from J, with 11 bases between. CDR1 SSHAT and CDR2 FNYEAQ come from the germline V gene (reference sequence). The CDR3 consists of 13 residues. For the CDR3, the DNA is TGTGCCAGCAGCTTAGATTTGTACAGGGAGCAGTACTTC. It is translated as CASSLDLYREQYF.

The DNA for the CDR3 is TGTGCCAGCAGCAGACGGACAGGGTGGCTTGGAAACACCATATATTTT. It codes for CASSRRTGWLGNTIYF. This chain joins TRBV7-2 and TRBJ1-3, with TRBD1 matching over 8 bases. Germline V gene lookup returns CDR1 SGHTA and CDR2 FQGNSA. The CDR3 covers 16 residues. J gave up 3 bases and V 5 bases, and 9 bases lay outside the gene matches. The full variable domain, with the rest looked up from reference TRBV7-2 and TRBJ1-3, is GAGVSQSPSNKVTEKGKDVELRCDPISGHTALYWYRQSLGQGLEFLIYFQGNSAPDKSGLPSDRFSAERTGGSVSTLTIQRTQQEDSAVYLCASSRRTGWLGNTIYFGEGSWLTVV.

The chain employs TRBV2 and TRBJ1-5, with D maybe TRBD1 (6 bases). The CDR3 is 14 amino acids. V was cut by 10 bases and J by 1 base, with 14 bases left in between. Germline assignment: CDR1 SNHLY and CDR2 FYNNEI. In nucleotides, the CDR3 is TGTGCCACCTCACAGGGTTTAAGCAATCAGCCCCAGCATTTT. Amino acid sequence: CATSQGLSNQPQHF.

This clone was counted a single time. The chain joins TRBV7-9 to TRBJ2-1, with D uncertain. This CDR3 region has 12 residues. V lost 6 bases, J lost 7 bases, and 10 bases lay in between. CDR1 and CDR2 from the germline V gene are SEHNR and FQNEAQ (reference sequence). The DNA of the CDR3 is TGTGCCAGCAGTTACGGGTGGAATGAGCAGTTCTTC. This codes for CASSYGWNEQFF.

V usage is TRBV7-3 and J usage is TRBJ2-5; 7 bases fit TRBD1. V lost 0 bases, J lost 7 bases, and 5 bases stayed unmatched. The CDR3 is 14 residues long. From germline, CDR1 is SGHTA and CDR2 FQGTGA. Here the CDR3 reads CASSLTPGGGTQYF. The DNA of the CDR3 is TGTGCCAGCAGCTTAACGCCAGGGGGTGGGACCCAGTACTTC.

The rearrangement joins TRBV6-6 to TRBJ2-5, with 7 bases lining up with TRBD2. The DNA end lines up better with TRBJ2-7; the J call may be wrong. Germline loops: CDR1 MNHNY, CDR2 SVGAGI (reference sequence). The length of the CDR3 is 15 residues. The CDR3 DNA is TGTGCCAGCAGCGGCCGGCTAGCGGTGAATTACGAGCAGTACTTC. Residues: CASSGRLAVNYEQYF.

This clone came up a few times. The chain joins TRBV29-1 to TRBJ1-2; 7 bases align to TRBD1. The V segment lost 7 bases and the J segment 1 base; nucleotides outside the gene matches: 3. In germline, CDR1 is SQVTM, CDR2 ANQGSEA. CDR3 size: 12 residues. CDR3 DNA sequence: TGCAGCGGTCGACAGGGTAACTATGGCTACACCTTC. Amino acids: CSGRQGNYGYTF. The full variable domain, completed using reference TRBV29-1 and TRBJ1-2, is SAVISQKPSRDICQRGTSLTIQCQVDSQVTMMFWYRQQPGQSLTLIATANQGSEATYESGFVIDKFPISRPNLTFSTLTVSNMSPEDSSIYLCSGRQGNYGYTFGSGTRLTVV.

The rearrangement joins TRBV5-6 to TRBJ1-5; no definite D call. Germline V CDR1 and CDR2: SGHDT, YYEEEE. This CDR3 is 13 amino acids long. The germline V and J ends were trimmed by 2 bases and 1 base, with 4 bases remaining between them. CDR3 in DNA: TGTGCCAGCAGCTTACGGAGCAATCAGCCCCAGCATTTT. Amino acids: CASSLRSNQPQHF.

CDR3 nucleotides: TGTGCCAGCAGCTTAGTAGTCGCGAAGACCCAGTACTTC. It is translated as CASSLVVAKTQYF. The V gene is TRBV7-9, the J gene TRBJ2-5, with D unclear. Deletions cut 1 base from V and 6 bases from J, with 9 bases between. Germline CDR1 SEHNR, CDR2 FQNEAQ (reference sequence). The CDR3 is 13 amino acids. The whole variable domain, filled in from reference TRBV7-9 and TRBJ2-5, reads DTGVSQNPRHKITKRGQNVTFRCDPISEHNRLYWYRQTLGQGPEFLTYFQNEAQLEKSRLLSDRFSAERPKGSFSTLEIQRTEQGDSAMYLCASSLVVAKTQYFGPGTRLLVL.

The chain employs TRBV6-4 and TRBJ2-7; the match to TRBD1 covers 9 bases. V was pared by 3 bases and J by 6 bases, with 9 bases of the junction left unmatched. This CDR3 is built from 15 residues. CDR1 is MRHNA, CDR2 SNTAGT, per germline. CDR3 protein: CASSEPQGAHGEQYF. Here the CDR3 DNA reads TGTGCCAGCAGTGAACCACAGGGGGCGCATGGCGAGCAGTACTTC.

The chain recombines TRBV7-3 with TRBJ2-2; D uncertain. The CDR3 consists of 13 residues. Germline V gene sequence: CDR1 SGHTA, CDR2 FQGTGA. V was clipped by 5 bases and J by 3 bases, with 7 bases between them. DNA of the CDR3: TGTGCCAGCAGCCAACGGGACACCGGGGAGCTGTTTTTT. It codes for CASSQRDTGELFF.

The chain is built from TRBV28 and TRBJ2-7; D remains ambiguous. V gave up 8 bases and J gave up 3 bases, with 17 bases separating them. The length of the CDR3 is 14 residues. Germline CDR1 and CDR2: MDHEN and SYDVKM. Here the CDR3 DNA reads TGTGCCAGCGGTACACGATGGCTGAACTACGAGCAGTACTTC. Protein sequence: CASGTRWLNYEQYF.

This sequence joins TRBV7-8 and TRBJ2-3; 7 bases fit TRBD2. This CDR3 has 16 amino acids. The V segment lost 1 base and the J segment 8 bases; nucleotides outside the gene matches: 12. CDR1 and CDR2 (germline): SGHVS, FQNEAQ. CDR3 DNA: TGTGCCAGCAGCTTAGGATCCAGCGGGGCCCCCCGTACGCAGTATTTT. It specifies CASSLGSSGAPRTQYF.

This rearrangement joins TRBV5-1 to TRBJ2-1, with 15 bases matching TRBD2. Germline CDR1 SGHRS, CDR2 YFSETQ. The CDR3 extends over 15 amino acids. V trimming: 3 bases; J trimming: 7 bases; junction bases outside the gene matches: 2. CDR3 nucleotides: TGCGCCAGCAGCTCCGGGACTAGCGGGGGGAATGAGCAGTTCTTC. Amino acids: CASSSGTSGGNEQFF.

This clone was counted once. V usage is TRBV6-6 and J usage is TRBJ1-2; possible D gene TRBD1, 5 bases. Germline CDR1 MNHNY, CDR2 SVGAGI (reference sequence). V gave up 3 bases and J gave up 8 bases, with 13 bases separating them. This CDR3 has 13 residues. In DNA, the CDR3 is TGTGCCAGCAGTTATGAAGGGGTCGACGGCTACACCTTC. It encodes CASSYEGVDGYTF.

The CDR3 protein is CASSVAGGGAWRVGANVLTF. The CDR3 DNA reads TGTGCCAGCAGCGTAGCTGGGGGGGGCGCCTGGAGAGTGGGGGCCAACGTCCTGACTTTC. The chain couples TRBV9 to TRBJ2-6, with TRBD2 as a possible D gene (7 bases). The V end was cut by 0 bases, the J end by 4 bases, with 23 bases between. Per the germline V gene, CDR1 is SGDLS and CDR2 is YYNGEE. There are 20 residues in the CDR3.

The CDR3 coding sequence is TGTGCCAGCAGCACACTGGGGACTAGCGGGGGCCATGAGCAGTTCTTC. Translation: CASSTLGTSGGHEQFF. The chain carries TRBV11-3 and TRBJ2-1; 14 positions match TRBD2. The V segment lost 5 bases and the J segment 8 bases; nucleotides outside the gene matches: 8. Germline-derived CDR1 and CDR2 are SGHNT and YENEEA. The length of the CDR3 is 16 residues.

V gene TRBV10-2 combines with J gene TRBJ2-3; D might be TRBD1 (5 bases). The V gene's germline CDR1 is WSHSY and CDR2 SAAADI. The V end lost 5 bases, the J end lost 1 base, and 13 bases lay between the germline ends. The CDR3 length is 15 residues. In DNA, the CDR3 is TGCGCCAGCAGTCCCTACCGACAGCGCACAGATACGCAGTATTTT. Its translation: CASSPYRQRTDTQYF.